A selection of T cell receptor beta chains follows, all from one sample in a study of cytomegalovirus exposure and HLA in healthy donors. Produced via immunoSEQ multiplex PCR; TCRdb's table is partial and in-frame only. The data contain about 270,000 clones, around 66% of them singletons. Sequenced: PBMCs. The receptors originated from a female donor in good health and CMV-seronegative. The CDR3 runs from the conserved cysteine through the conserved F or W.

CASSLERDRFYEQYF TRBV7-8 15
CASRKAGGDQETQYF TRBV7-9 15
CATSWASGRTEQFF TRBV15 14
CASSVRDGSTSGPVSTDTQYF TRBV2 21
CATHRLAGSYNEQFF TRBV5-6 15
CASSNGQGPSYEQYF TRBV11-2 15
CASSVGQGNTIYF TRBV7-9 13
CASSLLAANTGELFF TRBV7-6 15
CASGWDSQVGSLHF TRBV12-5 14
CASRPGGSYEQYF TRBV28 13
CASSVGPGYNEQFF TRBV25-1 14
CASSVGGQPNYGYTF TRBV9 15
CASSPQGAKSYGYTF TRBV6-6 15
CASSYSNRGSEQYF TRBV6-5 14
CASSSRGHHRAHSYEQYF TRBV11-3 18
CASSYSSGAQETQYF TRBV6-5 15
CSAGSGTEQFF TRBV29-1 11
CATSGRLGQGTIRQFF TRBV15 16
CASSLETRGGEQFF TRBV5-1 14
CASRAGGAGTEAFF TRBV2 14
CASSERDIEKLFF TRBV6-1 13
CASSPRTGQDTQYF TRBV27 14
CASSGSLSGNTIYF TRBV9 14
CASSLIEAEAFF TRBV7-9 12
CASSSSGRNEQFF TRBV27 13
CASSLGRTEAFF TRBV2 12
CAISESDRTGELFF TRBV10-3 14
CASSRTSSGANVLTF TRBV7-3 15
CASSLEPGGYEQYF TRBV4-1 14
CASSCGDRAYEQYF TRBV6-1 14
CASSFGRGLEAFF TRBV28 13
CASSIQFNTEAFF TRBV19 13
CASSLLAGTDTQYF TRBV5-1 14
CVVLGQTYEQYF TRBV28 12
CASRLAGETQYF TRBV7-2 12
CASSLASTSGSAEQYF TRBV7-2 16
CASSEGQGILNEQFF TRBV27 15
CASSPLAENTEAFF TRBV18 14
CASSPGTGGNEQFF TRBV10-1 14
CASSLDLAGEDIQYF TRBV4-2 15
CSRRDREGYTF TRBV20-1 11
CASSATGGLYEQYF TRBV7-9 14
CASSSAAGFNQPQHF TRBV19 15
CASSLRDYEQYF TRBV28 12
CASSEEPGQGALSNQPQHF TRBV5-1 19
CASRQGSYGYTF TRBV19 12
CAWSSSDHTEAFF TRBV30 13
CASRQRGRSYEQYF TRBV28 14
CAISDGGLTYEQYF TRBV10-3 14